This is a list of T cell receptor beta chains from one sample in a study of spatial heterogeneity in lung cancer. TCRdb analysed the 5' RACE reads with MiXCR anew, one entry per CDR3 protein. The sample consists of tens of thousands of distinct CDR3 sequences, around 12% of them appearing once. Source: PBMCs, taken at surgery. These receptors were collected from a male donor with early-stage non-small cell lung cancer. Both conserved end residues are part of each CDR3. A D gene is named only where the DNA matches it firmly. For some rows the clone size is stated as once, few or many, or as a class when expanded; others skip it.

CSARDIGGYEQYF	TGCAGTGCTAGAGATATCGGGGGCTACGAGCAGTACTTC	few	-	TRBV20-1	TRBJ2-7
CASAGRDYPSYEQYF	TGTGCTAGCGCAGGCCGGGACTACCCGTCCTACGAGCAGTACTTC	many	TRBD2	TRBV7-7	TRBJ2-7
CASSLGGTSSEQFF	TGTGCCAGCAGCTTAGGGGGAACTAGTTCTGAGCAGTTCTTC	few	-	TRBV7-2	TRBJ2-1
CASRQPGLAGAQRADTQYF	TGTGCCAGCAGGCAGCCGGGACTAGCGGGGGCCCAACGCGCAGATACGCAGTATTTT	many	TRBD2	TRBV28	TRBJ2-3
CASSLSEIQETQYF	TGTGCCAGCAGTTTGAGCGAGATCCAAGAGACCCAGTACTTC	few	-	TRBV12-3/TRBV12-4	TRBJ2-5
CASSEFRRNYGYTF	TGTGCCAGCAGTGAGTTTAGGAGGAACTATGGCTACACCTTC	once	-	TRBV25-1	TRBJ1-2
CSAHRTVGNTEAFF	TGCAGTGCACACAGGACAGTCGGGAACACTGAAGCTTTCTTT	-	-	TRBV20-1	TRBJ1-1
CASSLGQGWSSDTQYF	TGTGCCAGCAGCCTGGGACAGGGCTGGTCCTCCGATACGCAGTATTTT	-	TRBD1	TRBV7-3	TRBJ2-3
CASSPQGSGSIGELFF	TGTGCCAGCAGCCCACAGGGAAGCGGGAGCATCGGGGAGCTGTTTTTT	-	TRBD2	TRBV7-9	TRBJ2-2
CASSLWANTEAFF	TGTGCCAGCAGTTTATGGGCTAACACTGAAGCTTTCTTT	few	-	TRBV27	TRBJ1-1